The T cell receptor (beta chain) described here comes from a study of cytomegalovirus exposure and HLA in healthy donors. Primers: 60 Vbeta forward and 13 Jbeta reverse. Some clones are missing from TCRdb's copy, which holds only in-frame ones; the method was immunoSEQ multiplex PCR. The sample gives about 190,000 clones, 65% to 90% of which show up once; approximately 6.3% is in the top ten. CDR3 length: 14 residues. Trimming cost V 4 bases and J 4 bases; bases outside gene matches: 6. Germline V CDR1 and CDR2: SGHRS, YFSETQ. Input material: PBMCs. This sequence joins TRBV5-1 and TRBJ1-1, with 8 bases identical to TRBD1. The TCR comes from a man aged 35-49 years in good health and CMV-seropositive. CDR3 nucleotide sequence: TGCGCCAGCAGCGCCTCACAGGGGGGCACTGAAGCTTTCTTT. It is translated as CASSASQGGTEAFF.